A selection of T cell receptor delta chains follows, all from one sample in a study of gamma-delta T cells after stem cell transplantation. TCRdb applied CATT to the RT-PCR reads for clone calling. The repertoire has under 2,500 delta-chain clones, around 2.5% of them found once; the top ten carry 15% to 20%. Sequencing was carried out using gamma-delta T cells. These receptors originate from a human donor. It is not recorded whose cells these are; they may come from a transplant donor. CDR3s include the opening cysteine and the closing phenylalanine or tryptophan. Fields, in order: J gene, CDR3 length, D gene, clone size, V gene, CDR3 protein, CDR3 DNA. D genes are given only for firm matches. Clone sizes are given selectively: once, few, many, or a class where the clone is expanded.

TRDJ1	19	TRDD3	NA	TRDV2	CACDSLLGDTRDHTDKLIF	TGTGCCTGTGACAGCCTACTGGGGGATACGCGAGACCACACCGATAAACTCATCTTT
TRDJ1	18	TRDD3	medium-sized	TRDV2	CACDTILGDTRNTDKLIF	TGTGCCTGTGACACAATACTGGGGGATACGCGGAACACCGATAAACTCATCTTT
TRDJ3	19	TRDD3	few	TRDV2	CACDTVLGDTSWDTRQMFF	TGTGCCTGTGACACGGTACTGGGGGATACCTCCTGGGACACCCGACAGATGTTTTTC
TRDJ1	15	TRDD3	large	TRDV2	CACDHVLGDSDKLIF	TGTGCCTGTGACCACGTACTGGGGGATTCCGATAAACTCATCTTT
TRDJ1	22	TRDD3	medium-sized	TRDV2	CACDTIQGSYLPLGDTRDKLIF	TGTGCCTGTGACACAATTCAGGGGTCCTACCTTCCGCTGGGGGATACGCGTGATAAACTCATCTTT
TRDJ3	21	TRDD3	NA	TRDV2	CACDSILLGDTRTWDTRQMFF	TGTGCCTGTGACTCTATACTGTTGGGGGATACGCGTACCTGGGACACCCGACAGATGTTTTTC
TRDJ1	19	TRDD3	medium-sized	TRDV2	CACDTFSTGGSPWTDKLIF	TGTGCCTGTGACACGTTTTCTACTGGGGGATCCCCTTGGACCGATAAACTCATCTTT
TRDJ1	20	NA	NA	TRDV2	CACDTIGSPILNGNTDKLIF	TGTGCCTGTGACACCATTGGCTCCCCAATCCTAAATGGCAACACCGATAAACTCATTTTT
TRDJ1	17	NA	few	TRDV2	CACDTVGSSRGTDKLIF	TGTGCCTGTGACACCGTGGGATCATCTCGAGGGACCGATAAACTCATCTTT
TRDJ1	15	TRDD3	large	TRDV2	CACDTIGGYADKLIF	TGTGCCTGTGACACTATTGGGGGATACGCCGATAAACTCATCTTT
TRDJ3	18	TRDD3	few	TRDV2	CACDTVGDSSWDTRQMFF	TGTGCCTGTGACACCGTTGGGGATAGCTCCTGGGACACCCGACAGATGTTTTTC
TRDJ1	23	TRDD3	large	TRDV1	CALGELLGVTGGLSRVPTDKLIF	TGTGCTCTTGGGGAACTTTTAGGGGTGACTGGGGGACTCAGTCGGGTACCTACCGATAAACTCATCTTT
TRDJ1	17	TRDD3	NA	TRDV2	CACDAVLGDTSTDKLIF	TGCGCCTGTGACGCCGTACTGGGGGATACGAGCACCGATAAACTCATCTTT
TRDJ1	16	NA	large	TRDV2	CACDSIVTRWADKLIF	TGTGCCTGTGACAGTATTGTCACCCGTTGGGCCGATAAACTCATCTTT
TRDJ1	18	TRDD3	NA	TRDV2	CACDTVQPTGGSPDKLIF	TGTGCCTGTGACACCGTCCAGCCAACTGGGGGATCCCCCGATAAACTCATCTTT
TRDJ1	18	TRDD3	few	TRDV2	CACDGILGDTRGTDKLIF	TGTGCCTGTGACGGGATACTGGGGGATACGCGGGGCACCGATAAACTCATCTTT
TRDJ3	21	NA	NA	TRDV2	CACDKVRVGILHSWDTRQMFF	TGTGCCTGTGACAAAGTTAGGGTGGGGATTCTCCACTCCTGGGACACCCGACAGATGTTTTTC
TRDJ3	20	TRDD3	NA	TRDV2	CACATTGGYQSSCYTLQMFF	TGTGCCTGTGCCACGACTGGGGGATACCAAAGCTCCTGTTACACCCTCCAGATGTTTTTC
TRDJ1	18	NA	NA	TRDV2	CACDILGNGAPNTDKLIF	TGTGCCTGTGACATCCTGGGGAATGGGGCGCCTAACACCGATAAACTCATCTTT
TRDJ2	19	TRDD3	medium-sized	TRDV2	CACDPITGGSQALTAQLFF	TGTGCCTGTGACCCTATTACTGGGGGATCTCAAGCTTTGACAGCACAACTCTTCTTT
TRDJ2	20	TRDD3	large	TRDV2	CACDTALGDTAGALTAQLFF	TGTGCCTGTGACACCGCACTGGGGGATACGGCCGGCGCTTTGACAGCACAACTCTTCTTT
TRDJ1	17	TRDD3	few	TRDV2	CACDTVGPGGYGGKLIF	TGTGCCTGTGACACCGTCGGTCCTGGGGGATACGGGGGTAAACTCATCTTT
TRDJ1	25	TRDD3	NA	TRDV2	CACDEVATSEVLGDTRTVLTDKLIF	TGTGCCTGTGACGAGGTGGCTACGTCGGAGGTACTGGGGGATACGCGGACCGTCCTCACCGATAAACTCATCTTT
TRDJ1	19	TRDD3	NA	TRDV2	CACDTLSLLGDAYTDKLIF	TGTGCCTGTGACACTCTCTCGTTACTGGGGGATGCCTACACCGATAAACTCATCTTT
TRDJ1	16	TRDD3	few	TRDV2	CACDPLAGGYLDKLIF	TGTGCCTGTGACCCGCTGGCTGGGGGATACCTCGATAAACTCATCTTT
TRDJ1	24	TRDD3	NA	TRDV2	CACDPVRSELGDSLEGQYTDKLIF	TGTGCCTGTGACCCTGTACGTTCCGAACTGGGGGATTCGCTCGAGGGTCAGTACACCGATAAACTCATCTTT
TRDJ1	18	TRDD3	NA	TRDV2	CACDPIGGLGIPTDKLIF	TGTGCCTGCGACCCTATTGGGGGACTAGGCATCCCAACCGATAAACTCATCTTT
TRDJ1	18	TRDD3	few	TRDV2	CACDIVLGDTGYTDKLIF	TGCGCCTGTGACATCGTACTGGGGGATACGGGGTACACCGATAAACTCATCTTT
TRDJ1	16	NA	medium-sized	TRDV2	CACDTLGGVTTDKLIF	TGTGCCTGTGACACTCTCGGTGGAGTGACCACCGATAAACTCATCTTT
TRDJ1	17	TRDD3	large	TRDV2	CACDTVSLGDTSDKLIF	TGTGCCTGTGACACGGTATCACTGGGGGATACAAGCGATAAACTCATCTTT
TRDJ1	16	NA	NA	TRDV2	CACDTVGSINTDKLIF	TGTGCCTGTGACACCGTTGGGTCTATAAACACCGATAAACTCATCTTT
TRDJ3	20	TRDD3	few	TRDV2	CACDSPGYAGSSWDTRQMFF	TGTGCCTGTGACAGTCCGGGATACGCGGGAAGCTCCTGGGACACCCGACAGATGTTTTTC
TRDJ1	19	TRDD3	NA	TRDV2	CACDTVPGDTGQRTDKLIF	TGCGCCTGTGACACCGTCCCGGGGGATACTGGGCAGCGCACCGATAAACTCATCTTT
TRDJ1	19	TRDD3	medium-sized	TRDV2	CACDHIPLGDTRYTDKLIF	TGTGCCTGTGACCACATTCCATTGGGGGATACACGGTACACCGATAAACTCATCTTT
TRDJ3	20	TRDD3	medium-sized	TRDV2	CACDTVLGDTHSWDTRQMFF	TGTGCCTGTGACACCGTACTGGGGGATACGCACTCCTGGGACACCCGACAGATGTTTTTC
TRDJ3	19	NA	NA	TRDV2	CACDTVGGTGTWDTRQMFF	TGTGCCTGTGACACCGTCGGGGGGACAGGGACCTGGGACACCCGACAGATGTTTTTC
TRDJ1	16	TRDD3	NA	TRDV2	CACDLLGDTSTDKLTF	TGTGCCTGTGACCTACTGGGGGATACCTCCACCGATAAACTCACCTTT
TRDJ1	21	TRDD3	medium-sized	TRDV2	CACDTVLPTGGYKGDTDKLIF	TGTGCCTGTGACACCGTCCTCCCTACTGGGGGATACAAGGGCGACACCGATAAACTCATCTTT
TRDJ1	15	NA	medium-sized	TRDV2	CACDSIGKYTDKLIF	TGTGCCTGTGACTCGATCGGGAAGTACACCGATAAACTCATCTTT
TRDJ1	22	TRDD3	few	TRDV2	CACDTVRFSTGGSNKYTDKLIF	TGTGCCTGTGACACCGTACGGTTCTCGACTGGGGGATCAAATAAGTACACCGATAAACTCATCTTT
TRDJ1	17	TRDD3	medium-sized	TRDV2	CACDTITGGSNTDKLIF	TGTGCCTGTGACACAATTACTGGGGGATCCAACACCGATAAACTCATCTTT
TRDJ1	20	TRDD3	few	TRDV2	CACDTVARGIRDLYTDKLIF	TGTGCCTGTGACACCGTGGCCAGGGGGATACGGGACTTGTACACCGATAAACTCATCTTT
TRDJ1	20	TRDD3	NA	TRDV2	CACDTVGSGLGDQYTDKLIF	TGTGCCTGTGACACCGTAGGTAGTGGCCTGGGGGACCAGTACACCGATAAACTCATCTTT
TRDJ1	15	TRDD3	NA	TRDV2	CACDTLLGDTDKLIF	TGTGCCTGTGACACCCTACTGGGGGATACCGATAAACTCATCTTT
TRDJ1	15	TRDD3	large	TRDV2	CACVHLLGDTDKLIF	TGTGCCTGTGTCCATCTCCTGGGGGACACCGATAAACTCATCTTT
TRDJ1	18	TRDD3	few	TRDV2	CACDNFGLGDLYTDKLIF	TGTGCCTGTGACAACTTTGGACTGGGGGATTTGTACACCGATAAACTCATCTTT
TRDJ3	19	NA	few	TRDV2	CACDTVVPQSSWDTRQMFF	TGTGCCTGTGACACCGTAGTTCCTCAGAGCTCCTGGGACACCCGACAGATGTTTTTC
TRDJ1	18	NA	medium-sized	TRDV2	CACDSVSRGAEYTDKLIF	TGTGCCTGTGACAGCGTATCTAGGGGAGCGGAGTACACCGATAAACTCATCTTT
TRDJ3	20	TRDD3	medium-sized	TRDV2	CACDTVLGDTYSWDTRQMFF	TGTGCCTGTGACACCGTACTGGGGGATACTTATTCCTGGGACACCCGACAGATGTTTTTC
TRDJ3	18	TRDD3	medium-sized	TRDV2	CACDNTGGYSWDTRQMFF	TGTGCCTGTGACAATACTGGGGGATACTCCTGGGACACCCGACAGATGTTTTTC
TRDJ1	18	TRDD3	NA	TRDV2	CACDALLGDTGDTDKLIF	TGTGCCTGTGACGCATTACTGGGGGATACCGGGGACACCGATAAACTCATCTTT
TRDJ1	18	TRDD3	few	TRDV2	CACDTVTGGYPNTDKLIF	TGTGCCTGTGACACCGTCACTGGGGGATACCCAAACACCGATAAACTCATCTTT
TRDJ1	15	NA	few	TRDV2	CACDKLGSTGDKLIF	TGTGCCTGTGATAAGCTGGGATCCACGGGAGATAAACTCATCTTT
TRDJ1	18	TRDD3	few	TRDV2	CACDRLISGGQPTDKLIF	TGTGCCTGTGACAGATTAATATCTGGGGGACAACCCACCGATAAACTCATCTTT
TRDJ1	17	TRDD3	NA	TRDV2	CACDLLGDGRGTDKLIF	TGTGCCTGTGACCTACTGGGGGATGGGAGAGGCACCGATAAACTCATCTTT
TRDJ1	19	TRDD3	few	TRDV2	CACDPLRGLGASYTDKLIF	TGTGCCTGTGACCCATTACGTGGGCTGGGGGCCTCGTACACCGATAAACTCATCTTT
TRDJ1	14	TRDD3	NA	TRDV2	CACDTLGDTGKLIF	TGTGCCTGTGACACCCTGGGGGATACGGGTAAACTCATCTTT
TRDJ1	19	TRDD3	medium-sized	TRDV2	CACDTILGDKRDRTDKLIF	TGTGCCTGTGACACCATACTGGGGGATAAGCGAGATCGGACCGATAAACTCATCTTT